What follows is one T cell receptor beta chain and its context. Its target is not known. The data are from a study of persistence of HIV-infected CD4 T cells. Study-wide background: A median of roughly 8 years of suppressive ART preceded sampling. Up to about 200 mL blood was drawn at multiple time points; a couple of donors had single-time leukapheresis.

The immunoSEQ assay was version 4, run in survey mode. Template was genomic DNA at about 9.8 ng/uL, with up to roughly 1 ug used per sample. Assay used: immunoSEQ multiplex PCR; TCRdb lists only in-frame clones, some missing. Of about 51,000 clones listed, over 80% were seen once; the top ten hold about 3.5%. With V trimmed by 4 bases and J by 4 bases, 5 bases remained unmatched. The CDR3 extends over 14 amino acids. Germline CDR1 and CDR2: SGDLS and YYNGEE. Cells were stimulated nonspecifically with anti-CD3/anti-CD28 magnetic beads. Responding CD4+ T cells were sorted by upregulation of both CD40 ligand and CD69.

This receptor was identified in an adult woman with HIV who was CMV-seropositive. Here the sequenced sample was CD4+ T cells sorted from PBMCs after 18-hour stimulation, taken from a patient who received antiretroviral therapy. This rearrangement joins TRBV9 to TRBJ2-3, with TRBD1 matching 8 bases. For the CDR3, the DNA is TGTGCCAGCAGCACACGACAGGGGCCAGATACGCAGTATTTT. This codes for CASSTRQGPDTQYF.